This T cell receptor (beta chain) was retrieved from a study of early stage breast cancer tumors. As for the study in general: Samples were sequenced at about 10-fold average coverage.

The V end was cut by 1 base, the J end by 8 bases, with 23 bases between. Germline assignment: CDR1 GTSNPN and CDR2 SVGIG (reference sequence). The CDR3 totals 17 residues. To note about this clone: What it binds is unknown.

The study, taken as a whole, reports: Functional markers like CD4, CD8 and FOXP3 were missed in bulk sequencing. In about 90% of the 16 patients, blood comparison separated tumor from normal breast.

Each sample had two DNA replicates, roughly 0.5 ug blood or roughly 1.5 ug tissue. Libraries were prepared by immunoSEQ multiplex PCR; TCRdb keeps only in-frame clonotypes and omits some of them. The sample consists of approximately 70,000 clones, more than 70% of them appearing once. The source material was blood. The sequence came from a person between 35 and 49 years old with breast cancer. The chain combines TRBV30 with TRBJ1-4; D remains ambiguous. CDR3 sequence reads: CAWSDRGSLLRYEKLFF. CDR3 in DNA: TGTGCCTGGAGTGACCGCGGCAGCCTCCTGCGGTACGAAAAACTGTTTTTT.